One and the same sample provided the 26 T cell receptor beta chains below, sequenced in a study of blood T cell repertoires in COVID-19. The protocol was immunoSEQ multiplex PCR, while the TCRdb copy is restricted to in-frame clones and leaves out a portion. The sample lists 140,000 to 150,000 clones, nearly 90% occurring once. Sequencing input: peripheral blood. Receptors were obtained from a man aged 70 or older with acute or convalescent COVID-19.

The chain combines TRBV29-1 with TRBJ2-1; D is unclear. The CDR3 has 13 amino acids. Trimming left V 4 bases short and J 6 bases short, with 13 bases between. Per the germline V gene, CDR1 is SQVTM and CDR2 is ANQGSEA. The DNA of the CDR3 is TGCAGCGTTGTACCCCGATCGGGCAATGAGCAGTTCTTC. This translates into CSVVPRSGNEQFF.

This sequence joins TRBV5-3 and TRBJ2-5, with TRBD1 matching over 12 bases. TRBV5-3 is marked as an open reading frame, function uncertain. CDR3 length equals 16 residues. V gave up 4 bases and J gave up 4 bases; unmatched junction bases: 8. CDR3: CARSGGTGGEGETQYF. The CDR3 DNA reads as TGTGCCAGAAGCGGGGGGACAGGGGGCGAGGGAGAGACCCAGTACTTC.

The CDR3 reads CASSSVAATGNEQFF. The CDR3 DNA is TGTGCCAGCAGCTCGGTGGCCGCCACAGGGAATGAGCAGTTCTTC. The rearrangement joins TRBV27 to TRBJ2-1; D is perhaps TRBD1 (6 bases). The CDR3 loop spans 15 amino acids. CDR1 MNHEY and CDR2 SMNVEV come from the germline V gene (reference sequence). V was shortened by 6 bases and J by 7 bases, with 19 bases between the two germline ends.

The chain joins TRBV5-5 to TRBJ2-7, with TRBD1 matching 9 bases. CDR1 and CDR2 (germline): SGHKS, YYEKEE (reference sequence). V gave up 2 bases and J gave up 2 bases; unmatched junction bases: 5. CDR3 length: 15 amino acids. CDR3 coding DNA: TGTGCCAGCAGCTTCGGGACAGGGTATACCTACGAGCAGTACTTC. Amino acids: CASSFGTGYTYEQYF.

The CDR3 bases are TGTGCCATCAACCCCGACAGGGGGCGCGGAGCTTTCTTT. It codes for CAINPDRGRGAFF. The genes are TRBV10-3 and TRBJ1-1, with TRBD1 matching 10 bases. Germline assignment: CDR1 ENHRY and CDR2 SYGVKD. This CDR3 is built from 13 residues. The V and J ends lost 7 bases and 10 bases, in that order; junction bases with no gene match: 9.

The rearrangement uses TRBV5-4 and TRBJ1-1; 7 bases line up with TRBD1. The CDR3 covers 14 residues. With V trimmed by 6 bases and J by 5 bases, 10 bases remained unmatched. CDR1 and CDR2 (germline): SGHNT, YYREEE (reference sequence). The CDR3 DNA is TGTGCCAGCACCAGACAGGGAGGAAGGACTGAAGCTTTCTTT. Residues: CASTRQGGRTEAFF. Based on the CDR3 plus reference TRBV5-4 and TRBJ1-1, the full variable domain is ETGVTQSPTHLIKTRGQQVTLRCSSQSGHNTVSWYQQALGQGPQFIFQYYREEENGRGNFPPRFSGLQFPNYSSELNVNALELDDSALYLCASTRQGGRTEAFFGQGTRLTVV.

The chain links TRBV6-5 to TRBJ1-2, with D hard to call. Germline V gives CDR1 MNHEY, CDR2 SVGAGI. CDR3 size: 13 residues. V lost 3 bases, J lost 1 base, and 6 bases lay in between. CDR3 in amino acids: CASSYNSNYGYTF. CDR3 nucleotides: TGTGCCAGCAGTTATAACAGTAACTATGGCTACACCTTC.

This chain connects TRBV6-1 to TRBJ2-4, with TRBD2 identical over 14 bases. The CDR3 runs 16 residues. Unmatched junction bases numbered 8, after V lost 4 bases and J lost 9 bases. Germline CDR1 and CDR2: MNHNS and SASEGT. The CDR3 is CASSAGTSGGVGIQYF. The CDR3 coding sequence is TGTGCCAGCAGTGCCGGGACTAGCGGGGGAGTGGGCATTCAGTACTTC.

CDR3 coding DNA: TGTGCCAGCAAGCACAGGGGGTATGGCTACACCTTC. This sequence encodes CASKHRGYGYTF. The chain couples TRBV11-2 to TRBJ1-2, with 8 bases lining up with TRBD1. CDR1 and CDR2 (germline): SGHAT, FQNNGV. J lost 5 bases, V lost 7 bases, and 3 bases had no gene match. This CDR3 is 12 amino acids long.

The chain employs TRBV7-9 and TRBJ1-3; TRBD1 might be the D (6 bases). Germline lookup yields CDR1 SEHNR and CDR2 FQNEAQ (reference sequence). This CDR3 has 17 residues. V was trimmed by 0 bases and J by 2 bases, leaving 14 bases between them. The CDR3 loop is CASSLARGGEPGNTIYF. CDR3 coding DNA: TGTGCCAGCAGCTTAGCGAGGGGGGGAGAACCTGGAAACACCATATATTTT. The whole variable domain, remainder taken from reference TRBV7-9 and TRBJ1-3, is DTGVSQNPRHKITKRGQNVTFRCDPISEHNRLYWYRQTLGQGPEFLTYFQNEAQLEKSRLLSDRFSAERPKGSFSTLEIQRTEQGDSAMYLCASSLARGGEPGNTIYFGEGSWLTVV.

The chain joins TRBV28 to TRBJ2-7; 10 nucleotides agree with TRBD1. CDR1 and CDR2 (germline): MDHEN, SYDVKM. V was clipped by 4 bases and J by 0 bases; unmatched bases: 9. CDR3 length equals 17 residues. The CDR3 sequence: CASSSPGTGESSYEQYF. CDR3 coding DNA: TGTGCCAGCAGTTCCCCTGGGACAGGGGAATCCTCCTACGAGCAGTACTTC. The whole variable domain, remainder taken from reference TRBV28 and TRBJ2-7, is DVKVTQSSRYLVKRTGEKVFLECVQDMDHENMFWYRQDPGLGLRLIYFSYDVKMKEKGDIPEGYSVSREKKERFSLILESASTNQTSMYLCASSSPGTGESSYEQYFGPGTRLTVT.

V is TRBV19 and J is TRBJ2-1, with D tentatively TRBD2 (6 bases). The V end was cut by 8 bases, the J end by 2 bases, with 16 bases between. Germline V CDR1 and CDR2: LNHDA, SQIVND (reference sequence). The CDR3 runs 15 residues. The DNA of the CDR3 is TGTGCCAGTCGCCGGGAGACCAACACCTACAATGAGCAGTTCTTC. This translates into CASRRETNTYNEQFF.

The CDR3 loop is CARSREGGYEQYF. Here the CDR3 DNA reads TGTGCCCGATCCCGGGAGGGGGGATACGAGCAGTACTTC. The rearrangement links TRBV21-1 to TRBJ2-7; the table's D call, TRBD2, has no DNA check behind it. TRBV21-1 is described as a pseudogene. There are 13 residues in the CDR3.

This clone was counted once. The V and J genes are TRBV7-6 and TRBJ2-3; TRBD2 is a possible D gene (6 bases). Trimming pared 1 base from V and 7 bases from J, leaving 12 bases between. The length of the CDR3 is 14 residues. Germline CDR1 reads SGHVS; CDR2 reads FNYEAQ. CDR3 coding DNA: TGTGCCAGCAGCTTAGAAAGTAGCGGCCATACGCAGTATTTT. Its protein product is CASSLESSGHTQYF.

This CDR3 is CASGKQGNTEAFF. The CDR3, as DNA: TGTGCCAGCGGCAAACAGGGGAACACTGAAGCTTTCTTT. The chain couples TRBV2 to TRBJ1-1; D possibly corresponds to TRBD1 (6 bases). CDR1 and CDR2 from the germline V gene are SNHLY and FYNNEI. This CDR3 has 13 amino acids. V was cut by 8 bases and J by 1 base, with 11 bases left in between.

The chain employs TRBV18 and TRBJ1-1; D possibly corresponds to TRBD1 (5 bases). This CDR3 has 15 amino acids. CDR1 is KGHSH, CDR2 LQKENI, per germline. V lost 6 bases and J 7 bases, leaving 21 bases between the germline ends. CDR3 residues: CASSLTILGTDEAFF. DNA of the CDR3: TGTGCCAGCTCTCTAACCATACTCGGGACTGATGAAGCTTTCTTT.

The chain has TRBV7-2 and TRBJ2-4; the match to TRBD2 covers 7 bases. CDR1 and CDR2 from the germline V gene are SGHTA and FQGNSA. Trimming took 2 bases from V and 1 from J; bases not matched to a gene: 8. The CDR3 runs to 17 residues. The CDR3 DNA reads TGTGCCAGCAGCTTACAAGCGACAGCGGGGGCCAAAAACATTCAGTACTTC. This encodes CASSLQATAGAKNIQYF.

The chain combines TRBV28 with TRBJ1-2; D is unclear. The length of the CDR3 is 14 residues. Per the germline V gene, CDR1 is MDHEN and CDR2 is SYDVKM. The V and J ends lost 3 bases and 4 bases respectively, with 12 bases between them. CDR3 protein: CASSFGEGGYGYTF. CDR3 DNA: TGTGCCAGCAGTTTTGGGGAAGGAGGCTATGGCTACACCTTC.

This chain uses TRBV30 with TRBJ2-5; 11 bases are shared with TRBD2. V trimming: 2 bases; J trimming: 5 bases; junction bases outside the gene matches: 4. This CDR3 region has 14 residues. Per the germline V gene, CDR1 is GTSNPN and CDR2 is SVGIG (reference sequence). As DNA, the CDR3 is TGTGCCTGGAGTCCGGTAGCGGGAGGGGAGACCCAGTACTTC. Translation gives CAWSPVAGGETQYF.

This clone was observed once. This rearrangement joins TRBV5-1 to TRBJ2-6; 7 bases map to TRBD2. CDR3 length equals 15 residues. V shed 4 bases and J 2 bases; nucleotides not matched to a gene: 3. Germline V lookup: CDR1 SGHRS, CDR2 YFSETQ. This CDR3 is CASSQSGAGANVLTF. The CDR3 nucleotides are TGCGCCAGCAGCCAAAGCGGGGCTGGGGCCAACGTCCTGACTTTC. The whole variable domain, remainder taken from reference TRBV5-1 and TRBJ2-6, is KAGVTQTPRYLIKTRGQQVTLSCSPISGHRSVSWYQQTPGQGLQFLFEYFSETQRNKGNFPGRFSGRQFSNSRSEMNVSTLELGDSALYLCASSQSGAGANVLTFGAGSRLTVL.

This CDR3 is CASSYGGLGPDTQYF. The CDR3 DNA reads TGTGCCAGCAGTTACGGGGGCCTCGGCCCAGATACGCAGTATTTT. V gene TRBV6-5 combines with J gene TRBJ2-3, with D possibly matching TRBD1 (6 bases). Germline lookup yields CDR1 MNHEY and CDR2 SVGAGI. The CDR3 runs 15 residues. Trimming shortened V by 2 bases and J by 4 bases, and 13 bases separated the two germline ends.

V usage is TRBV6-5 and J usage is TRBJ2-4; D is ambiguous. Trimming cost V 2 bases and J 0 bases, with 11 bases left between them. CDR1 and CDR2 from the germline V gene are MNHEY and SVGAGI. The CDR3 sequence is 16 residues long. CDR3 coding DNA: TGTGCCAGCAGTTACGTGGCCTTTGGAGCCAAAAACATTCAGTACTTC. It translates to CASSYVAFGAKNIQYF.

This CDR3 reads CATSRGLAGGYNEQFF. DNA for the CDR3: TGTGCCACCAGCAGAGGCCTAGCGGGGGGGTACAATGAGCAGTTCTTC. This chain links TRBV15 with TRBJ2-1, with TRBD2 identical over 12 bases. Germline V gene lookup returns CDR1 LNHNV and CDR2 YYDKDF (reference sequence). J was trimmed by 4 bases and V by 1 base; bases with no gene match: 2. The CDR3 is 16 amino acids.

The rearrangement joins TRBV12-3 or TRBV12-4 to TRBJ1-5, with D possibly TRBD1 on 6 matching bases. V was cut by 5 bases and J by 6 bases, with 11 bases left in between. The CDR3 spans 13 residues. The CDR3 bases are TGTGCCAGCAGTGTGGGGGCCAGTCAGCCCCAGCATTTT. It translates to CASSVGASQPQHF.

The rearrangement links TRBV13 to TRBJ1-2; tentative D call: TRBD1 (6 bases). V was trimmed by 0 bases and J by 4 bases, leaving 15 bases between them. This CDR3 spans 16 amino acids. Germline-derived CDR1 and CDR2 are PRHDT and FYEKMQ (reference sequence). The CDR3: CASSLGLRGKTYGYTF. CDR3 DNA sequence: TGTGCCAGCAGCTTAGGCCTCAGGGGAAAGACCTATGGCTACACCTTC.

This clone was detected only once. The rearrangement joins TRBV5-4 to TRBJ2-5, with 8 nucleotides matching TRBD1. The CDR3 totals 14 residues. Germline-derived CDR1 and CDR2 are SGHNT and YYREEE (reference sequence). The V segment lost 1 base and the J segment 5 bases; nucleotides outside the gene matches: 4. CDR3 sequence: CASSLTRDRETQYF. CDR3 DNA sequence: TGTGCCAGCAGCTTGACGCGGGACAGGGAGACCCAGTACTTC. The full variable domain, completed using reference TRBV5-4 and TRBJ2-5, is ETGVTQSPTHLIKTRGQQVTLRCSSQSGHNTVSWYQQALGQGPQFIFQYYREEENGRGNFPPRFSGLQFPNYSSELNVNALELDDSALYLCASSLTRDRETQYFGPGTRLLVL.